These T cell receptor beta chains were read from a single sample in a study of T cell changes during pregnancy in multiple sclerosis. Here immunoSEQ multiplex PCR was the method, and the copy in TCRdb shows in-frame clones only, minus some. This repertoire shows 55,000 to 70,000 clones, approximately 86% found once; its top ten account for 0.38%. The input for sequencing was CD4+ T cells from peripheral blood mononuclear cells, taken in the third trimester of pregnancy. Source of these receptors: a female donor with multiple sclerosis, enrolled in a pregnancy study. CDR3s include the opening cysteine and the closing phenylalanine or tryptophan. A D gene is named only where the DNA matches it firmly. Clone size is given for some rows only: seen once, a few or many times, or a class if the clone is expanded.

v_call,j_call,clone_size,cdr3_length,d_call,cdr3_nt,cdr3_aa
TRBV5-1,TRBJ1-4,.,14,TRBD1,TGCGCCAGTAGAGGGGGCACTTCTAATGAAAAACTGTTTTTT,CASRGGTSNEKLFF
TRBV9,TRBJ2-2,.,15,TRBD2,TGTGCCAGCAGCCAATTCGGGGGGAGCACCGGGGAGCTGTTTTTT,CASSQFGGSTGELFF
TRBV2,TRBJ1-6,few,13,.,TGTGCCAGCAGTGTCAGGTCCAACTCACCCCTCCACTTT,CASSVRSNSPLHF
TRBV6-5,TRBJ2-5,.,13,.,TGTGCCAGCAGTTATGGGTTCGGGGAGACCCAGTACTTC,CASSYGFGETQYF
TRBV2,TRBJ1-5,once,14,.,TGTGCCAGCAGCCTGGGGGCGGGGGGTCAGCCCCAGCATTTT,CASSLGAGGQPQHF
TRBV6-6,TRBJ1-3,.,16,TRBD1,TGTGCCAGCAGTACCCTGGGACAGGGCGCTGGAAACACCATATATTTT,CASSTLGQGAGNTIYF
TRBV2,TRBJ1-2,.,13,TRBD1,TGTGCCAGCAAGGCGACAGGGGGAGGTGGCTACACCTTC,CASKATGGGGYTF
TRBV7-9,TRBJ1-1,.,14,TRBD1,TGTGCCACCGCCAGGGGGCAACGGAACACTGAAGCTTTCTTT,CATARGQRNTEAFF
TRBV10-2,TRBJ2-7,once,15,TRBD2,TGCGCCAGCAGTGAGTCGAGTCTAGCGGGGTACGAGCAGTACTTC,CASSESSLAGYEQYF
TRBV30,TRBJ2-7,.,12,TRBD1,TGTGCCTGCCGGAGACAGGGATACGAGCAGTACTTC,CACRRQGYEQYF
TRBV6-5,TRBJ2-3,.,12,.,TGTGCCAGCAGTTACGCTTTTGGGCCGCAGTATTTT,CASSYAFGPQYF